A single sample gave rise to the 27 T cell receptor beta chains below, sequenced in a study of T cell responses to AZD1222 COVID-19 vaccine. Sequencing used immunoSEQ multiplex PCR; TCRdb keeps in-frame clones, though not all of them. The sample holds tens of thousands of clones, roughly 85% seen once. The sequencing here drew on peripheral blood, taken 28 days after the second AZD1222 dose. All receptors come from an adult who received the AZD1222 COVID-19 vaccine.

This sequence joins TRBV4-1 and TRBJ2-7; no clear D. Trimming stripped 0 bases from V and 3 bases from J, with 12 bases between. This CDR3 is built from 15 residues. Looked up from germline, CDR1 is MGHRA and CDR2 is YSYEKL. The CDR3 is CASSQDSHLFYEQYV. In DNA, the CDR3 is TGCGCCAGCAGCCAAGATTCACACTTATTCTACGAGCAGTACGTC.

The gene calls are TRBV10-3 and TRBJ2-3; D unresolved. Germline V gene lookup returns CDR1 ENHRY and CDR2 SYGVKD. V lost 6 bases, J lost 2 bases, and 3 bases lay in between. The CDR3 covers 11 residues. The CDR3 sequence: CAIRLTDTQYF. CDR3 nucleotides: TGTGCCATCAGACTCACAGATACGCAGTATTTT.

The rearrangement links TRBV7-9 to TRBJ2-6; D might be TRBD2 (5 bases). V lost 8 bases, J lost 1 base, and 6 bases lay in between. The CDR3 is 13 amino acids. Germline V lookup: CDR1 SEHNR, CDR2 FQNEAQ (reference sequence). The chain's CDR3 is CASLASGANVLTF. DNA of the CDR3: TGTGCCAGCCTAGCTTCTGGGGCCAACGTCCTGACTTTC.

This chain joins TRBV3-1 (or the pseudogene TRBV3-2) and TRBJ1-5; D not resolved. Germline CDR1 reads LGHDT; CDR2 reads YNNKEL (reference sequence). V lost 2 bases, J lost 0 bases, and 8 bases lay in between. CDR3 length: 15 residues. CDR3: CASSQSGTSNQPQHF. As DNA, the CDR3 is TGTGCCAGCAGCCAATCCGGAACTAGCAATCAGCCCCAGCATTTT.

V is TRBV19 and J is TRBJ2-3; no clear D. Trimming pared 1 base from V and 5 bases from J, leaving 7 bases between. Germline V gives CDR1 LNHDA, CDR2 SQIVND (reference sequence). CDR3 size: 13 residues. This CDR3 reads CASSIVGRDTQYF. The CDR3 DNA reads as TGTGCCAGTAGTATAGTAGGGCGAGATACGCAGTATTTT.

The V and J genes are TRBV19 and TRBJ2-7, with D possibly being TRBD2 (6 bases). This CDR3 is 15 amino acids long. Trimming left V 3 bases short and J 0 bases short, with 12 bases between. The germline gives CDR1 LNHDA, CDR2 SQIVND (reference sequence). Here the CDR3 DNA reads TGTGCCAGTAGTATTAGTGGGACTTCCTCCTACGAGCAGTACTTC. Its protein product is CASSISGTSSYEQYF.

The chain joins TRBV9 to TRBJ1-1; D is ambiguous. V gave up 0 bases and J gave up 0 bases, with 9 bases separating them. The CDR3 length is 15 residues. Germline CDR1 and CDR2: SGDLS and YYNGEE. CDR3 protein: CASSVVDRMNTEAFF. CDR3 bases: TGTGCCAGCAGCGTAGTGGACCGAATGAACACTGAAGCTTTCTTT.

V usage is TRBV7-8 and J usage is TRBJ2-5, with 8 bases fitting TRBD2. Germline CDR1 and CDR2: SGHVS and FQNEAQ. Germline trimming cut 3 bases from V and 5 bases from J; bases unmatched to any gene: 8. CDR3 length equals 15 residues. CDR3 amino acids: CASSFRPGGDETQYF. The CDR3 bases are TGTGCCAGCAGCTTTCGGCCGGGGGGGGACGAGACCCAGTACTTC.

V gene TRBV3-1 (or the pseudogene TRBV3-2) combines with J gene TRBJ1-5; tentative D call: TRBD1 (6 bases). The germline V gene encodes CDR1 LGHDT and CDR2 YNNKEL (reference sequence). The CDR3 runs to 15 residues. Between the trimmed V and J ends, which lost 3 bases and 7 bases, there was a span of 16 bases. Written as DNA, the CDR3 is TGTGCCAGCAGCCAGACCCGGGGGGCTGGGCAGCCCCAGCATTTT. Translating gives CASSQTRGAGQPQHF.

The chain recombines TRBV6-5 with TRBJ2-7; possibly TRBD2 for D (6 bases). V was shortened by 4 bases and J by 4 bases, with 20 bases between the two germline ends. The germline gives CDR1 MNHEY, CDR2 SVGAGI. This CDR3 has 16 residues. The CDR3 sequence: CASSFNSGGARYEQYF. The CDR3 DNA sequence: TGTGCCAGCAGTTTTAACAGCGGAGGGGCGAGATACGAGCAGTACTTC.

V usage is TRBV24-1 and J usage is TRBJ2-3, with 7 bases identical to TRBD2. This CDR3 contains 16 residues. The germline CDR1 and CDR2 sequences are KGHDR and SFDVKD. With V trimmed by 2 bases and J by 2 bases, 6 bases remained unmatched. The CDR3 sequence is CATSDWGGKSTDTQYF. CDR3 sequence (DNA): TGTGCCACCAGTGATTGGGGGGGAAAATCCACAGATACGCAGTATTTT.

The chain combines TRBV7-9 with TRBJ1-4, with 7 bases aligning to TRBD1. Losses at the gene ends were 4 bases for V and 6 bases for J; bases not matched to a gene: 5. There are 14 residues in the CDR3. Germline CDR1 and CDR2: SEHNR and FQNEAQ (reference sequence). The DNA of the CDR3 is TGTGCCAGCAGCTACCAGGGGGACCATGAAAAACTGTTTTTT. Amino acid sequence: CASSYQGDHEKLFF.

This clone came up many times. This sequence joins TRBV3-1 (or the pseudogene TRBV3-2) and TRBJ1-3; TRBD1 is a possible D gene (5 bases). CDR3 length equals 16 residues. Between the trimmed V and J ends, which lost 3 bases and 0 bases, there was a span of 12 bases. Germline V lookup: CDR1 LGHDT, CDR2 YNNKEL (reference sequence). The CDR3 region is CASSHLIGGSGNTIYF. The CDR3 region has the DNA TGTGCCAGCAGCCACCTTATCGGGGGCTCTGGAAACACCATATATTTT.

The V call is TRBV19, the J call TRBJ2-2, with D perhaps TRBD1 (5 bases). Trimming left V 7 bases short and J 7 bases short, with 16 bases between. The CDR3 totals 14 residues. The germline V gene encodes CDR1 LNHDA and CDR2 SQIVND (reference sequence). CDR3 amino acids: CASKTDSRGGELFF. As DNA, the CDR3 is TGTGCCAGTAAGACTGACTCTAGGGGCGGGGAGCTGTTTTTT.

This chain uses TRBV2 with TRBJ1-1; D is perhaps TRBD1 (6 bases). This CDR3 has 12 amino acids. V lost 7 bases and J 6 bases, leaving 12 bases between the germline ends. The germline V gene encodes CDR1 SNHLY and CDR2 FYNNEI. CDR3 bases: TGTGCCAGCACTCGGGACATTTCTGAAGCTTTCTTT. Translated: CASTRDISEAFF.

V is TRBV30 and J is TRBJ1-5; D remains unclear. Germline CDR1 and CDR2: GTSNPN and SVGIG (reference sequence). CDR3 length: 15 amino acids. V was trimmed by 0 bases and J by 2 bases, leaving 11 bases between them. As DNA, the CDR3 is TGTGCCTGGAGTGTCCCCGCGAGGGGCAATCAGCCCCAGCATTTT. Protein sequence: CAWSVPARGNQPQHF.

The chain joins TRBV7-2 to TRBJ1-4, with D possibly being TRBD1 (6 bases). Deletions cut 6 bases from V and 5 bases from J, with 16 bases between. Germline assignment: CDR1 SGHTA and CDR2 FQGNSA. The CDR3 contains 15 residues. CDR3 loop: CASSQTGTQNEKLFF. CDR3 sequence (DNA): TGTGCCAGCAGTCAGACCGGGACACAAAATGAAAAACTGTTTTTT.

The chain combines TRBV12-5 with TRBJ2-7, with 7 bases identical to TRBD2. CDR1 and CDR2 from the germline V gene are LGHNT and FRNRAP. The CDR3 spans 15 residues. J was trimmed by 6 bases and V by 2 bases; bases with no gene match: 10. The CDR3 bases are TGTGCTAGTGGTTTGAGCGCGGGAGAGCCCCCCGAGCAGTACTTC. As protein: CASGLSAGEPPEQYF. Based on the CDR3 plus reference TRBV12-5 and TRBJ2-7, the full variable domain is DARVTQTPRHKVTEMGQEVTMRCQPILGHNTVFWYRQTMMQGLELLAYFRNRAPLDDSGMPKDRFSAEMPDATLATLKIQPSEPRDSAVYFCASGLSAGEPPEQYFGPGTRLTVT.

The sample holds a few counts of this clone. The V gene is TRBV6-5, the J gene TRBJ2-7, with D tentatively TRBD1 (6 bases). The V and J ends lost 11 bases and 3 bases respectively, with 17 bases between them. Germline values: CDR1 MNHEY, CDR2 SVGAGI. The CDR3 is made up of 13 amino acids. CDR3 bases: TGTGCCGGAGGTCGACAGGTCGGCTACGAGCAGTACTTC. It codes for CAGGRQVGYEQYF.

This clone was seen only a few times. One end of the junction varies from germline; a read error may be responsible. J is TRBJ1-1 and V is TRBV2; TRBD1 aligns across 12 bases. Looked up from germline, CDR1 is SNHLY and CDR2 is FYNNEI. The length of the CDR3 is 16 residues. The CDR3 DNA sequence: TGTGCCAGCAGAGAAGGGACAGGGGGCTGGAACACTGAAGCTTTCTTT. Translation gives CASREGTGGWNTEAFF.

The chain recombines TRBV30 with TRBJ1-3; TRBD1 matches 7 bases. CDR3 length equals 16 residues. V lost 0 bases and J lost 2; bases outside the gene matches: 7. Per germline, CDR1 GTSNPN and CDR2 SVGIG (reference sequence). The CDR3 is CAWSVRSGGPGNTIYF. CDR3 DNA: TGTGCCTGGAGTGTAAGGTCAGGGGGACCTGGAAACACCATATATTTT.

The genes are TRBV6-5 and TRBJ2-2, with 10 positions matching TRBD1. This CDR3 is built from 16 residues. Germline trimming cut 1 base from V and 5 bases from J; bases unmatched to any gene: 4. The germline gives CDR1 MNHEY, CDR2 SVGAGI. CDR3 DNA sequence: TGTGCCAGCAGTTACTATCCGGGACAGGGGACCGGGGAGCTGTTTTTT. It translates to CASSYYPGQGTGELFF.

The CDR3 DNA is TGTGCCAGCAGCCGGGGAGGGAATCAGCCCCAGCATTTT. This sequence encodes CASSRGGNQPQHF. The V gene is TRBV14, the J gene TRBJ1-5; D is ambiguous. Trimming took 4 bases from V and 4 from J, leaving 8 bases between them. The CDR3 length is 13 residues. Germline V lookup: CDR1 SGHDN, CDR2 FVKESK.

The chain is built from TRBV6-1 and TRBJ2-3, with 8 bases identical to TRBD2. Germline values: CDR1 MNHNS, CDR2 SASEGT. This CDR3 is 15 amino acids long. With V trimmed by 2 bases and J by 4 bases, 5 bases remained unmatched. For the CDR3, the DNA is TGTGCCAGCAGTGAATATGGGACTAGTCCAGATACGCAGTATTTT. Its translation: CASSEYGTSPDTQYF.

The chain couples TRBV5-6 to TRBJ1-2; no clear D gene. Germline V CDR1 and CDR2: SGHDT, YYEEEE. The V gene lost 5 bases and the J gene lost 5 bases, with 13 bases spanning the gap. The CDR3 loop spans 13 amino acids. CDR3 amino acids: CASRREGSYGYTF. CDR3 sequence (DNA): TGTGCCAGCAGGCGGGAGGGAAGTTATGGCTACACCTTC.

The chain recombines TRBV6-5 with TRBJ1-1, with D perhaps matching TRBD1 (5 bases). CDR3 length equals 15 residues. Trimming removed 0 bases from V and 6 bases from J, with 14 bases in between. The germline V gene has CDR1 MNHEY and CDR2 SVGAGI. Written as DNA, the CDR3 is TGTGCCAGCAGTTACTCCGGACAAGTCTTCTCTGAAGCTTTCTTT. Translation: CASSYSGQVFSEAFF.

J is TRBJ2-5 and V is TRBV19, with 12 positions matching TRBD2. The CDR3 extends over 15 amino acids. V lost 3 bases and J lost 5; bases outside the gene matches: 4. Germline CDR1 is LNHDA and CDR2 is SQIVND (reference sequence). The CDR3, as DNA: TGTGCCAGTAGTATCACTAGCGGGAGGAGTGAGACCCAGTACTTC. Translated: CASSITSGRSETQYF.